This T cell receptor beta chain originates from a study of blood T cells in healthy people across ages. Donors were systemically healthy Caucasian individuals from Russia aged about 6 to 95 years. In the case of this clonotype: Its specificity is not known.

PCR was performed a second time for roughly 7 to 12 cycles using a sample-barcoded 5' primer and a J-beta primer mix. A template-switch adaptor with 12 random nucleotides tagged each cDNA molecule. TCRdb re-analysed the 5' RACE reads in MiXCR, keeping a single row per CDR3 protein. The data contain 550,000 to 700,000 distinct CDR3 sequences, approximately 25% of them seen just once; the ten biggest clones take up around a sixth. Study-wide points: Relative to aged donors, long-lived donors carried more naive CD4+ cells and displayed higher diversity.

This TCR derives from a woman aged 70 to 79 in good health. Sequenced sample: blood.

The CDR3 nucleotides read TGTGCCAGCAACCGGGGCAGCGCCAGAGGAGAGCAGTACTTC. This gives the protein CASNRGSARGEQYF. The V gene is TRBV28, the J gene TRBJ2-7; D is tentatively TRBD1 or TRBD2 (5 bases each). There are 14 residues in the CDR3. V was trimmed by 7 bases and J by 7 bases, leaving 20 bases between them. Germline V CDR1 and CDR2: MDHEN, SYDVKM.